These 26 T cell receptor beta chains share one sample of origin, sequenced in a study of cytomegalovirus exposure and HLA in healthy donors. It was with 60 Vbeta and 13 Jbeta primers that the PCR ran. TCRdb's copy holds only in-frame clones and misses some; the assay was immunoSEQ multiplex PCR. Among approximately 89,000 clones, around four fifths were seen once, and the ten largest hold roughly 1.5%. Sequencing was carried out using PBMCs. The receptors originated from a male donor in good health and CMV-seronegative.

V and J are TRBV6-5 and TRBJ1-1; D possibly corresponds to TRBD1 (5 bases). The CDR3 totals 12 residues. Trimming took off 0 bases at V and 8 bases at J, with 7 bases between the two ends. Germline CDR1 and CDR2: MNHEY and SVGAGI. CDR3 coding DNA: TGTGCCAGCAGTTACTCCCGGGGGGAAGCTTTCTTT. This codes for CASSYSRGEAFF.

The J gene is TRBJ1-1, the V gene TRBV19, with TRBD1 identical over 7 bases. The ends lost 4 bases at V and 3 bases at J; junction bases unmatched: 2. Germline CDR1 and CDR2: LNHDA and SQIVND (reference sequence). This CDR3 is 13 amino acids long. CDR3: CASSSTGDTEAFF. CDR3 bases: TGTGCCAGTAGTAGCACAGGGGACACTGAAGCTTTCTTT. Full variable domain (missing parts from reference TRBV19 and TRBJ1-1): DGGITQSPKYLFRKEGQNVTLSCEQNLNHDAMYWYRQDPGQGLRLIYYSQIVNDFQKGDIAEGYSVSREKKESFPLTVTSAQKNPTAFYLCASSSTGDTEAFFGQGTRLTVV.

The chain has TRBV7-6 and TRBJ2-7; D possibly corresponds to TRBD2 (5 bases). V was clipped by 5 bases and J by 6 bases, with 17 bases between them. Germline V gene lookup returns CDR1 SGHVS and CDR2 FNYEAQ. The CDR3 is 14 residues long. The CDR3 loop is CASSASFGTSEQYF. The CDR3 bases are TGTGCCAGCAGCGCTAGCTTCGGCACCAGCGAGCAGTACTTC.

This clone was picked up one time. The rearrangement links TRBV6-9 to TRBJ1-4, with 9 bases fitting TRBD1. The CDR3 spans 14 residues. Germline V gene sequence: CDR1 MNHGY, CDR2 SVAAGI. V dropped 4 bases and J dropped 12; count of bases not matched to a gene: 9. The CDR3 spells CASSSQGQGGELFF. The CDR3 region has the DNA TGTGCCAGCAGTTCACAGGGACAGGGTGGGGAACTGTTTTTT.

J is TRBJ2-1 and V is TRBV7-9, with TRBD2 matching over 10 bases. The CDR3 sequence is 17 residues long. V shed 2 bases and J 5 bases; nucleotides not matched to a gene: 9. Per germline, CDR1 SEHNR and CDR2 FQNEAQ (reference sequence). CDR3 coding DNA: TGTGCCAGCAGCTTAAGAGGCCTAGCGGGAGTAGACAATGAGCAGTTCTTC. Its protein is CASSLRGLAGVDNEQFF.

In this sample, this clone turned up a few times. This chain uses TRBV18 with TRBJ1-1, with 7 nucleotides matching TRBD1. J gave up 1 base and V 0 bases, and 5 bases lay outside the gene matches. This CDR3 spans 16 amino acids. Per germline, CDR1 KGHSH and CDR2 LQKENI. As DNA, the CDR3 is TGTGCCAGCTCACCACCGACAGGGACCACGAACACTGAAGCTTTCTTT. Its translation: CASSPPTGTTNTEAFF.

This chain uses TRBV5-6 with TRBJ2-2, with 7 bases lining up with TRBD1. Trimming at V came to 0 bases and at J to 0 bases, leaving 5 bases not matched to a gene. The germline CDR1 and CDR2 sequences are SGHDT and YYEEEE. CDR3 length equals 17 residues. The CDR3 region has the DNA TGTGCCAGCAGCTTGGTGCCCGGGACAGCGAACACCGGGGAGCTGTTTTTT. Encoded protein: CASSLVPGTANTGELFF. The full variable domain, completed using reference TRBV5-6 and TRBJ2-2, is DAGVTQSPTHLIKTRGQQVTLRCSPKSGHDTVSWYQQALGQGPQFIFQYYEEEERQRGNFPDRFSGHQFPNYSSELNVNALLLGDSALYLCASSLVPGTANTGELFFGEGSRLTVL.

V and J are TRBV7-4 and TRBJ2-7; TRBD2 matches at 7 bases. Germline V lookup: CDR1 SGHVT, CDR2 SQSDAQ. V gave up 1 base and J gave up 2 bases; unmatched junction bases: 5. The CDR3 sequence is 15 residues long. The CDR3 sequence is CASSLVGRAAYEQYF. CDR3 sequence (DNA): TGTGCCAGCAGCTTAGTTGGGAGGGCGGCCTACGAGCAGTACTTC.

The chain couples TRBV10-3 to TRBJ1-1; tentatively, D is TRBD1 (5 bases). The germline V and J ends were trimmed by 6 bases and 0 bases, with 11 bases remaining between them. The CDR3 spans 14 residues. Germline V lookup: CDR1 ENHRY, CDR2 SYGVKD. CDR3 in amino acids: CAISPRDLNTEAFF. In DNA, the CDR3 is TGTGCCATCAGCCCCAGGGACTTGAACACTGAAGCTTTCTTT.

This chain joins TRBV28 and TRBJ1-6; TRBD1 aligns across 11 bases. V was pared by 7 bases and J by 3 bases, with 8 bases of the junction left unmatched. Germline V CDR1 and CDR2: MDHEN, SYDVKM. The CDR3 totals 17 residues. The CDR3 sequence is CASKLPGQGVYNSPLHF. Written as DNA, the CDR3 is TGTGCCAGCAAGCTTCCGGGACAGGGGGTCTATAATTCACCCCTCCACTTT.

The chain uses TRBV4-1 and TRBJ1-6; D is possibly TRBD1 (6 bases). From germline, CDR1 is MGHRA and CDR2 YSYEKL. V was cut by 4 bases and J by 7 bases, with 17 bases left in between. The CDR3 has 16 residues. CDR3 coding DNA: TGCGCCAGCAGCCGGGGGGGCGGGGGCCTCAATTCACCCCTCCACTTT. It translates to CASSRGGGGLNSPLHF.

The V call is TRBV9, the J call TRBJ2-2; perhaps TRBD2 as D (6 bases). This CDR3 is 15 amino acids long. The V gene lost 0 bases and the J gene lost 5 bases, with 11 bases spanning the gap. Germline V gives CDR1 SGDLS, CDR2 YYNGEE. The CDR3 spells CASSVVGGGTGELFF. The CDR3 nucleotides are TGTGCCAGCAGCGTAGTGGGGGGAGGAACCGGGGAGCTGTTTTTT.

The gene calls are TRBV7-3 and TRBJ1-2; 10 bases line up with TRBD1. This CDR3 is built from 16 residues. V shed 0 bases and J 7 bases; nucleotides not matched to a gene: 8. Germline lookup yields CDR1 SGHTA and CDR2 FQGTGA. The CDR3 protein is CASSLTALGQGSGYTF. CDR3 DNA: TGTGCCAGCAGCTTAACCGCTCTGGGACAGGGGTCTGGCTACACCTTC.

The CDR3 DNA reads as TGTGCCAGCAGACCGGGCGGGGCGGTCTACGAGCAGTACTTC. Translating it yields CASRPGGAVYEQYF. The chain has TRBV28 and TRBJ2-7; perhaps TRBD2 as D (6 bases). V shed 6 bases and J shed 3 bases, with 15 bases lying between them. This CDR3 contains 14 residues. Germline CDR1 MDHEN, CDR2 SYDVKM.

V is TRBV4-1 and J is TRBJ1-5, with 7 bases identical to TRBD1. With V trimmed by 3 bases and J by 0 bases, 5 bases remained unmatched. Germline values: CDR1 MGHRA, CDR2 YSYEKL. The CDR3 extends over 16 amino acids. The CDR3 here is CASSHSDRYSNQPQHF. CDR3 nucleotide sequence: TGCGCCAGCAGCCATTCGGACAGGTATAGCAATCAGCCCCAGCATTTT.

This chain links TRBV7-9 with TRBJ2-1; D gene unclear. Germline V lookup: CDR1 SEHNR, CDR2 FQNEAQ (reference sequence). The CDR3 totals 13 residues. The V gene lost 3 bases and the J gene lost 6 bases, with 9 bases spanning the gap. The CDR3 DNA sequence: TGTGCCAGCAGCTTTAGTGTGAGCAATGAGCAGTTCTTC. Translation gives CASSFSVSNEQFF. Full variable domain (rest looked up from reference TRBV7-9 and TRBJ2-1): DTGVSQNPRHKITKRGQNVTFRCDPISEHNRLYWYRQTLGQGPEFLTYFQNEAQLEKSRLLSDRFSAERPKGSFSTLEIQRTEQGDSAMYLCASSFSVSNEQFFGPGTRLTVL.

The rearrangement uses TRBV5-6 and TRBJ2-1; TRBD1 aligns across 9 bases. This CDR3 region has 15 residues. Germline V gene lookup returns CDR1 SGHDT and CDR2 YYEEEE. The V gene end was trimmed by 4 bases and the J gene end by 3 bases; junction bases not matched to a gene: 5. CDR3 sequence: CASSTPGQGYNEQFF. Written as DNA, the CDR3 is TGTGCCAGCAGCACACCGGGACAGGGCTACAATGAGCAGTTCTTC.

This rearrangement joins TRBV19 to TRBJ1-1; maybe TRBD1 (5 bases). The CDR3 length is 14 residues. Deletions cut 2 bases from V and 2 bases from J, with 9 bases between. The germline gives CDR1 LNHDA, CDR2 SQIVND (reference sequence). CDR3 bases: TGTGCCAGTAGTATAAACCAGGGCAACACTGAAGCTTTCTTT. Amino acids: CASSINQGNTEAFF. Full variable domain (remainder filled in from reference TRBV19 and TRBJ1-1): DGGITQSPKYLFRKEGQNVTLSCEQNLNHDAMYWYRQDPGQGLRLIYYSQIVNDFQKGDIAEGYSVSREKKESFPLTVTSAQKNPTAFYLCASSINQGNTEAFFGQGTRLTVV.

This sequence joins TRBV1 and TRBJ2-1; the table's TRBD2 call for D was not verified on the DNA. TRBV1 is a pseudogene segment. CDR3 size: 16 residues. The CDR3 DNA is TGCACCAGCAGCCAAGATAGCGGGAGCTCCTACAATGAGCAGTTCTTC. Amino acid sequence: CTSSQDSGSSYNEQFF.

This clone was seen a few times. V is TRBV4-1 and J is TRBJ1-1, with D perhaps matching TRBD1 (5 bases). The germline CDR1 and CDR2 sequences are MGHRA and YSYEKL. V lost 2 bases and J lost 4, with 17 bases in between. The length of the CDR3 is 16 residues. CDR3 amino acids: CASSQIRLSGSTEAFF. CDR3 nucleotide sequence: TGCGCCAGCAGCCAAATTAGGTTATCAGGGTCCACTGAAGCTTTCTTT.

This chain links TRBV18 with TRBJ2-1; TRBD2 matches at 10 bases. The V segment lost 1 base and the J segment 0 bases; nucleotides outside the gene matches: 12. This CDR3 region has 20 residues. Per the germline V gene, CDR1 is KGHSH and CDR2 is LQKENI. CDR3 coding DNA: TGTGCCAGCTCACCACAGGGGACACTAGCGGGGCTTAGCTCCTACAATGAGCAGTTCTTC. Its protein is CASSPQGTLAGLSSYNEQFF.

This clone was counted only a few times. V is TRBV7-2 and J is TRBJ2-3; 7 nucleotides line up with TRBD1. After removal of 3 bases from V and 1 base from J, the junction contained 4 bases not matched to a gene. CDR1 is SGHTA and CDR2 is FQGNSA in the germline V gene. CDR3 length: 15 residues. CDR3 region: CASSFDRVGTDTQYF. CDR3 nucleotide sequence: TGTGCCAGCAGCTTCGACAGGGTTGGCACAGATACGCAGTATTTT.

This chain joins TRBV2 and TRBJ1-1; D unresolved. Germline V lookup: CDR1 SNHLY, CDR2 FYNNEI. There are 14 residues in the CDR3. Trimming cost V 7 bases and J 1 base, with 13 bases left between them. For the CDR3, the DNA is TGTGCCAGCATTATGGCAGTTGGGAACACTGAAGCTTTCTTT. This translates into CASIMAVGNTEAFF. Supplemented by reference TRBV2 and TRBJ1-1, the full variable domain reads EPEVTQTPSHQVTQMGQEVILRCVPISNHLYFYWYRQILGQKVEFLVSFYNNEISEKSEIFDDQFSVERPDGSNFTLKIRSTKLEDSAMYFCASIMAVGNTEAFFGQGTRLTVV.

This chain links TRBV30 with TRBJ1-2; tentative D call: TRBD1 (6 bases). This CDR3 has 12 residues. Germline V gene sequence: CDR1 GTSNPN, CDR2 SVGIG (reference sequence). The V and J ends lost 2 bases and 7 bases respectively, with 11 bases between them. The CDR3 DNA sequence: TGTGCCTGGAGTAGGGGGGGCGGTGGCTACACCTTC. It codes for CAWSRGGGGYTF.

V and J are TRBV28 and TRBJ1-2, with TRBD1 identical over 10 bases. The CDR3 spans 17 residues. Unmatched junction bases numbered 12, after V lost 2 bases and J lost 6 bases. Germline V gene sequence: CDR1 MDHEN, CDR2 SYDVKM. The CDR3 sequence: CASSLPKTGGGDDGYTF. CDR3 coding DNA: TGTGCCAGCAGTTTACCCAAGACAGGGGGCGGAGACGATGGCTACACCTTC.

The chain couples TRBV6-6 to TRBJ1-1; D is perhaps TRBD1 (6 bases). V was pared by 5 bases and J by 4 bases, with 17 bases between. Germline V CDR1 and CDR2: MNHNY, SVGAGI (reference sequence). This CDR3 has 15 residues. Here the CDR3 DNA reads TGTGCCAGCAGTGCAGACAGGACCCGGACCACTGAAGCTTTCTTT. Its protein product is CASSADRTRTTEAFF.